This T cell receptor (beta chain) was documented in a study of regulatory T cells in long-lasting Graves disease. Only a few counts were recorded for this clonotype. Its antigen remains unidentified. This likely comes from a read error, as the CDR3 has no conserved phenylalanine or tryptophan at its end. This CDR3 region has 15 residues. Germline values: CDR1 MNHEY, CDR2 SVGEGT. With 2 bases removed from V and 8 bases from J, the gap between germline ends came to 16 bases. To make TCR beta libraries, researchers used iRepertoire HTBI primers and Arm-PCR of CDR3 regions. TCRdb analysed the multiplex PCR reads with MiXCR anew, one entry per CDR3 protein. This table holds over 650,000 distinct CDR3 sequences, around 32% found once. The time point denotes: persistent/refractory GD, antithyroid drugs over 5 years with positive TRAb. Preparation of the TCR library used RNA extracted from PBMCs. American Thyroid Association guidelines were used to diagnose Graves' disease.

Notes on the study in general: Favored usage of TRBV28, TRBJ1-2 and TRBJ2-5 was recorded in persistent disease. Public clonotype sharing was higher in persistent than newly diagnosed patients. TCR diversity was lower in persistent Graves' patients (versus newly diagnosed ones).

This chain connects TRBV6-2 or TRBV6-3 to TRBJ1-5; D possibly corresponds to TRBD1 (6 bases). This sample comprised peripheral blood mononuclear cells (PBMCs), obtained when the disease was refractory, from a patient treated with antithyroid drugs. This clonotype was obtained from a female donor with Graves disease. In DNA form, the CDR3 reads TGTGCCAGCAGTTACCGGGACACCGGGGGGGAGCCCCAGCATTCT. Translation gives CASSYRDTGGEPQHS.